This passage covers 8 T cell receptor beta chains from one sample sequenced in a study of T cell clonotyping in hematopoietic cell transplantation. The data were produced by immunoSEQ multiplex PCR, yet TCRdb's version contains in-frame clones alone and is incomplete. Of about 49,000 clones in the sample, around 84% are singletons; the top ten hold under 7%. Documented time point: recipient sample about 28 days before transplant, after cytoreduction. The starting material was peripheral blood mononuclear cells, obtained before stem cell transplant. The receptors derive from a man between 60 and 75 years old with biphenotypic leukemia. Some clones in this sample may be carry-over from other donors' samples.

This rearrangement joins TRBV14 to TRBJ2-7; unclear D gene. V shed 4 bases and J shed 4 bases, with 14 bases lying between them. The CDR3 contains 14 residues. The germline V gene has CDR1 SGHDN and CDR2 FVKESK. CDR3 DNA sequence: TGTGCCAGCAGCCCGAGTATAACAGCTTACGAGCAGTACTTC. It translates to CASSPSITAYEQYF.

A note on this clone: Compared with germline, one end of the junction differs, possibly owing to a read error. The chain has TRBV7-2 and TRBJ2-3; 11 bases line up with TRBD2. Germline CDR1 and CDR2: SGHTA and FQGNSA. This CDR3 is 13 amino acids long. CDR3 amino acids: CASSLDGVLAGGF. CDR3 in DNA: TGTGCCAGCAGCTTGGATGGGGTGCTAGCGGGAGGCTTT.

The table lists this clone with a few counts. The chain links TRBV19 to TRBJ2-7; 9 bases map to TRBD1. This CDR3 has 14 amino acids. Germline CDR1 is LNHDA and CDR2 is SQIVND (reference sequence). The trim removed 5 bases at V and 3 bases at J, leaving 5 bases unmatched. CDR3 DNA sequence: TGTGCCAGTAGTGCGACAGGGGGGGGCTACGAGCAGTACTTC. It translates to CASSATGGGYEQYF.

This chain connects TRBV29-1 to TRBJ2-7; D is unclear. CDR3 length: 14 residues. Trimming removed 1 base at V and 0 bases at J, with 10 bases between. Germline V CDR1 and CDR2: SQVTM, ANQGSEA. CDR3 sequence (DNA): TGCAGCGTTGAAGTCTGGGGAAGCTCCTACGAGCAGTACTTC. It specifies CSVEVWGSSYEQYF.

In nucleotides, the CDR3 is TGTGCCAGCAGCGTGGGCAGGAGAGATACTGAAGCTTTCTTT. This encodes CASSVGRRDTEAFF. The gene calls are TRBV9 and TRBJ1-1; the D is unclear. V was pared by 2 bases and J by 5 bases, with 13 bases between. Germline V gives CDR1 SGDLS, CDR2 YYNGEE. The CDR3 length is 14 residues.

This clone was observed once. The genes are TRBV20-1 and TRBJ2-3, with unresolved D. The CDR3 is 11 amino acids. The germline gives CDR1 DFQATT, CDR2 SNEGSKA (reference sequence). The ends were cut back, 5 bases at V and 2 bases at J, with 5 bases in the middle. The CDR3 region has the DNA TGCAGTGCTGAATTCACAGATACGCAGTATTTT. This codes for CSAEFTDTQYF.

A note on this clone: The same CDR3 can be traced to other DNA sequences in this sample. The chain uses TRBV5-1 and TRBJ1-5; 8 bases match TRBD1. The CDR3 has 15 amino acids. In germline, CDR1 is SGHRS, CDR2 YFSETQ. Trimming cost V 3 bases and J 0 bases; bases outside gene matches: 2. The DNA for the CDR3 is TGCGCCAGCAGCTCCGGACAGGGTAGCAATCAGCCCCAGCATTTT. Its protein product is CASSSGQGSNQPQHF.

The rearrangement links TRBV28 to TRBJ2-1, with 9 bases lining up with TRBD2. This CDR3 spans 12 amino acids. Germline V lookup: CDR1 MDHEN, CDR2 SYDVKM. The J segment lost 14 bases and the V segment lost 3 bases, leaving 5 bases of the junction unmatched. CDR3 nucleotide sequence: TGTGCCAGCAGTTTCCGGCGGGAGGGGGAGTTCTTC. Protein: CASSFRREGEFF.